The TCR beta chain under discussion was sequenced for a study of CD4 and CD8 cells across lung adenocarcinoma regions. This clonotype ranks as medium-sized (0.01 to 0.1%). Deletions cut 5 bases from V and 2 bases from J, with 5 bases between. This CDR3 contains 12 residues. Per germline, CDR1 MNHEY and CDR2 SMNVEV (reference sequence). TCRdb reprocessed the PCR reads with MiXCR, giving one entry per CDR3 protein. Here the sample spans more than 7,500 distinct CDR3 sequences, roughly 50% being singletons. The chain has TRBV27 and TRBJ2-3; D ambiguous. The source material was CD8+ T cells from the margin of a lung tumor. The sequence derives from a female donor with lung adenocarcinoma. The CD4 and CD8 labels of this study may be unreliable. The CDR3 coding sequence is TGTGCCAGCAGTCGCCTCACAGATACGCAGTATTTT. It specifies CASSRLTDTQYF.